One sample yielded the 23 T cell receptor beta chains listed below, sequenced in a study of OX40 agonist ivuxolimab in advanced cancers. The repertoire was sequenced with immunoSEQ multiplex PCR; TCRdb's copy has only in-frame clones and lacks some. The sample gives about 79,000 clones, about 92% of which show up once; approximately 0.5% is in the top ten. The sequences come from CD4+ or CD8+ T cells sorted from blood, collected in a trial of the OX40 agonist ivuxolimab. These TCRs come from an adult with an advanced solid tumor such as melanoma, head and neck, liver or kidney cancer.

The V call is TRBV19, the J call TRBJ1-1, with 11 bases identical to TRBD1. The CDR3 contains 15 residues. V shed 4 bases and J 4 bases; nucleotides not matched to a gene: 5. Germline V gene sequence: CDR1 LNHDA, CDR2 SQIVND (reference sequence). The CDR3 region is CASSTWTGGGTEAFF. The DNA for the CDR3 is TGTGCCAGTAGTACCTGGACAGGGGGCGGCACTGAAGCTTTCTTT.

The CDR3, as DNA: TGTGCCAGCAGCTTAACAGCACAGGCGGGTGGCTACACCTTC. The encoded protein is CASSLTAQAGGYTF. The chain links TRBV7-2 to TRBJ1-2; possibly TRBD1 for D (5 bases). Per germline, CDR1 SGHTA and CDR2 FQGNSA. V gave up 2 bases and J gave up 7 bases, with 14 bases separating them. CDR3 length: 14 amino acids. Full variable domain (outside the CDR3, taken from reference TRBV7-2 and TRBJ1-2): GAGVSQSPSNKVTEKGKDVELRCDPISGHTALYWYRQSLGQGLEFLIYFQGNSAPDKSGLPSDRFSAERTGGSVSTLTIQRTQQEDSAVYLCASSLTAQAGGYTFGSGTRLTVV.

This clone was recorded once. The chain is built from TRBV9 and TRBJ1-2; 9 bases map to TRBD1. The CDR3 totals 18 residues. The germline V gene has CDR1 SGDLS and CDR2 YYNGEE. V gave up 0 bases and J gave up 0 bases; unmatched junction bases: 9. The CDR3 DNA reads TGTGCCAGCAGCGTAGGCCCACCTGGGACAGGGCCTAACTATGGCTACACCTTC. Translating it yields CASSVGPPGTGPNYGYTF.

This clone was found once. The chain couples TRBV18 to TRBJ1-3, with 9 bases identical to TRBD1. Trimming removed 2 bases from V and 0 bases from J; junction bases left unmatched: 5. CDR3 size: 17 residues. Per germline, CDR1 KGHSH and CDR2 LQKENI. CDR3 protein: CASSPRTGEVSGNTIYF. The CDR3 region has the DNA TGTGCCAGCTCACCAAGGACAGGGGAGGTCTCTGGAAACACCATATATTTT.

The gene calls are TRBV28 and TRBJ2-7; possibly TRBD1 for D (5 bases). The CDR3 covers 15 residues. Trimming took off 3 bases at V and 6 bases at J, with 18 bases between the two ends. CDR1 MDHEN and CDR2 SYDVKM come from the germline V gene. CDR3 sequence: CASSFFRQGIVEQYF. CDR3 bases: TGTGCCAGCAGTTTTTTCAGGCAGGGCATCGTCGAGCAGTACTTC. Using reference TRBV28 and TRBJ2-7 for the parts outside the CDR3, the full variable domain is DVKVTQSSRYLVKRTGEKVFLECVQDMDHENMFWYRQDPGLGLRLIYFSYDVKMKEKGDIPEGYSVSREKKERFSLILESASTNQTSMYLCASSFFRQGIVEQYFGPGTRLTVT.

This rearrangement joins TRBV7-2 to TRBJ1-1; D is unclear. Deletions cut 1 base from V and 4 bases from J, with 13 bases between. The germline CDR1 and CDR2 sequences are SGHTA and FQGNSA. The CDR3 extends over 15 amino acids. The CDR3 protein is CASSLVFGVGTEAFF. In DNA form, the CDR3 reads TGTGCCAGCAGCTTAGTTTTCGGGGTGGGCACTGAAGCTTTCTTT.

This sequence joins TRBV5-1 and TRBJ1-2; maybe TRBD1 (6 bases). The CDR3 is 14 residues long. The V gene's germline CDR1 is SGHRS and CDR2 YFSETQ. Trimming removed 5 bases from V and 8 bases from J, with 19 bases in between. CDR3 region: CASRLPGALRGYTF. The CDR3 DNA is TGCGCCAGCAGACTCCCAGGGGCCCTCCGAGGCTACACCTTC.

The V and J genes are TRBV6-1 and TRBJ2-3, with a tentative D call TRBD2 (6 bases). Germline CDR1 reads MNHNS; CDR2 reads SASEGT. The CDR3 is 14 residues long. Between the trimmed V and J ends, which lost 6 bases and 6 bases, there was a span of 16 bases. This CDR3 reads CASRRSPGEDTQYF. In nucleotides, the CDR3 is TGTGCCAGCAGACGCTCCCCGGGGGAGGATACGCAGTATTTT.

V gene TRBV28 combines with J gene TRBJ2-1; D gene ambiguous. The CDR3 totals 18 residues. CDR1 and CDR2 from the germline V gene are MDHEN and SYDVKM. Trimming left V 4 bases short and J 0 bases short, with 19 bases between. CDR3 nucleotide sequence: TGTGCCAGCAGTTCTCGAAAAATAGGCCTTAGCTCCTACAATGAGCAGTTCTTC. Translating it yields CASSSRKIGLSSYNEQFF.

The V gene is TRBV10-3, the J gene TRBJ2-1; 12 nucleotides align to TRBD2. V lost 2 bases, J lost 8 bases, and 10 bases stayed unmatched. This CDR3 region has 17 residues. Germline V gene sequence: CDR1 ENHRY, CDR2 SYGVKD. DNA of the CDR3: TGTGCCATCAGTGAGACACCCCTAGCGGGAGGGCCCGATGAGCAGTTCTTC. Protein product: CAISETPLAGGPDEQFF.

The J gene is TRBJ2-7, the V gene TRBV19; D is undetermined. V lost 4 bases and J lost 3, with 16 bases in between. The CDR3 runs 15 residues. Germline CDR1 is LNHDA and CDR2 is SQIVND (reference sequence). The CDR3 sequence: CASSRARTGFYEQYF. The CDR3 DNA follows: TGTGCCAGTAGTAGGGCACGTACGGGCTTCTACGAGCAGTACTTC.

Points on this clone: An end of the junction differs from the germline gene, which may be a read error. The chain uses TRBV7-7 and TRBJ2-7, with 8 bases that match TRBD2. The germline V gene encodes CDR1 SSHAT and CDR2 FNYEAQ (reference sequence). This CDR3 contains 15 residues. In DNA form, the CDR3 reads TGTGCTAGCAGCCGAAGCGGGAGTCTCTCCTACGAGCAGTACTTC. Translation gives CASSRSGSLSYEQYF.

CDR3 protein: CASSFWMNSYNEQFF. Written as DNA, the CDR3 is TGTGCCAGCAGCTTTTGGATGAACTCCTACAATGAGCAGTTCTTC. This sequence joins TRBV11-2 and TRBJ2-1, with D unresolved. This CDR3 contains 15 residues. Germline V gene sequence: CDR1 SGHAT, CDR2 FQNNGV. V lost 3 bases to trimming and J lost 0 bases, with 9 bases between them.

In DNA form, the CDR3 reads TGCGCCAGCAGCTTGGTTTTCACTAGGGGGCCCGGGAACTATGGCTACACCTTC. The encoded protein is CASSLVFTRGPGNYGYTF. The rearrangement uses TRBV5-1 and TRBJ1-2; 7 bases map to TRBD1. This CDR3 spans 18 amino acids. Germline V gives CDR1 SGHRS, CDR2 YFSETQ. V shed 0 bases and J 2 bases; nucleotides not matched to a gene: 13.

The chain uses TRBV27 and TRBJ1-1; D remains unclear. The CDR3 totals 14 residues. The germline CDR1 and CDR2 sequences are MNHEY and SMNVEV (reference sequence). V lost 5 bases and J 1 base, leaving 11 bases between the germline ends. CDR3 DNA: TGTGCCAGCAGTCCCCAGACGGGGAACACTGAAGCTTTCTTT. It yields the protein CASSPQTGNTEAFF.

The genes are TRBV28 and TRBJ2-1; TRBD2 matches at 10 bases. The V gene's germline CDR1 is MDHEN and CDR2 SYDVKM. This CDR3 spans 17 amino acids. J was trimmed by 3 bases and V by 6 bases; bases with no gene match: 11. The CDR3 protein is CASSLGISGRSYNEQFF. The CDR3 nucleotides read TGTGCCAGCAGCTTAGGGATTAGCGGGAGGAGCTACAATGAGCAGTTCTTC.

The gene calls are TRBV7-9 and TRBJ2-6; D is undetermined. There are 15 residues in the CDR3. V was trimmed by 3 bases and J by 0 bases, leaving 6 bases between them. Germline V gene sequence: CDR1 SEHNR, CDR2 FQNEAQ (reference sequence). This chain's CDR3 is CASSFLISGANVLTF. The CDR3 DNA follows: TGTGCCAGCAGCTTCCTGATCTCTGGGGCCAACGTCCTGACTTTC.

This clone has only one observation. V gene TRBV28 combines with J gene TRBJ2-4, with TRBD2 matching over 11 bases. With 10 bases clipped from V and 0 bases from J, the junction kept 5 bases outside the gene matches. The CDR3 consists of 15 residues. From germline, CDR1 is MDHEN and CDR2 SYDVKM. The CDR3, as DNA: TGTGCCACCGTAGCGGGAGGGCCAGCCAAAAACATTCAGTACTTC. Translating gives CATVAGGPAKNIQYF.

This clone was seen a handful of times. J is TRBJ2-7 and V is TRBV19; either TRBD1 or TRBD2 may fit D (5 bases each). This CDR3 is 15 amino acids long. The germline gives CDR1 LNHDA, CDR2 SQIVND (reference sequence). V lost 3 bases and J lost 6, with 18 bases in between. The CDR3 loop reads CASSILGQGSGEQYF. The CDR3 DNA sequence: TGTGCCAGTAGTATCCTGGGGCAGGGAAGCGGCGAGCAGTACTTC.

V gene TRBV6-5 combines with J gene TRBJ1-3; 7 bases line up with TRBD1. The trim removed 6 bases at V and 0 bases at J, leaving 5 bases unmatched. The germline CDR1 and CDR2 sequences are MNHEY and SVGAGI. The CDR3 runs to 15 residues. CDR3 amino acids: CASRGGQISGNTIYF. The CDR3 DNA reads TGTGCCAGCAGGGGGGGACAGATCTCTGGAAACACCATATATTTT.

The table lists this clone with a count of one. CDR3 loop: CASSLLRLAGDNEQFF. For the CDR3, the DNA is TGCGCCAGCAGCTTGTTACGACTAGCGGGAGATAATGAGCAGTTCTTC. V gene TRBV5-1 combines with J gene TRBJ2-1; 12 bases fit TRBD2. With 1 base clipped from V and 7 bases from J, the junction kept 6 bases outside the gene matches. This CDR3 comprises 16 residues. The germline V gene encodes CDR1 SGHRS and CDR2 YFSETQ.

The CDR3 DNA sequence: TGTGCCAGCAGCAAGGGACAGGGTAAAGGAGATACGCAGTATTTT. This encodes CASSKGQGKGDTQYF. V usage is TRBV6-1 and J usage is TRBJ2-3, with 9 bases lining up with TRBD1. The CDR3 is 15 amino acids. V shed 6 bases, J shed 5 bases, and the junction held 9 bases outside the gene matches. Germline V gives CDR1 MNHNS, CDR2 SASEGT.

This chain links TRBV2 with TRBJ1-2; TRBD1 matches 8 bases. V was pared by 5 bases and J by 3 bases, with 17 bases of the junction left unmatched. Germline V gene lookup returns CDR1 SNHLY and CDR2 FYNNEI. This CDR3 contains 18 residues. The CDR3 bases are TGTGCCAGCAGTTTGCCGGGACAGGCCCGGGCAAAATACTATGGCTACACCTTC. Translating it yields CASSLPGQARAKYYGYTF.